These T cell receptor beta chains were read from a single sample in a study of T cell responses to AZD1222 COVID-19 vaccine. Clones were sequenced by immunoSEQ multiplex PCR, and TCRdb holds only the in-frame ones, with some missing. The sample lists 150,000 to 200,000 clones, approximately 94% occurring once. The material sequenced was peripheral blood, taken 28 days after the second AZD1222 dose. The origin of the receptors is an adult who received the AZD1222 COVID-19 vaccine. The CDR3 runs from the conserved cysteine through the conserved F or W. Each record gives: V gene, J gene, clone size, D gene, CDR3 DNA, CDR3 protein. D genes are given only for firm matches. Size is omitted from some rows. Given values are once, few, many or a class for expanded clones.

TRBV5-6	TRBJ1-1	-	-	TGTGCCAGCAGCTTGGTAGGGCAAAACACTGAAGCTTTCTTT	CASSLVGQNTEAFF
TRBV11-2	TRBJ2-1	-	-	TGTGCCAGCAGGCCCAGTGGGTCCTACAATGAGCAGTTCTTC	CASRPSGSYNEQFF
TRBV20-1	TRBJ2-7	-	TRBD2	TGCAGTGCTAGTATAATGGTGCTAGCGGGCTTCTACGAGCAGTACTTC	CSASIMVLAGFYEQYF
TRBV30	TRBJ1-6	-	TRBD1	TGTGCCTCCACCCGGACAGGGAGCTCCTATAATTCACCCCTCCACTTT	CASTRTGSSYNSPLHF
TRBV18	TRBJ2-6	-	TRBD1	TGTGCCAGCTCCCTCACGGGACCGACAGGGACCGGAACTGGGGCCAACGTCCTGACTTTC	CASSLTGPTGTGTGANVLTF
TRBV5-1	TRBJ1-3	once	-	TGCGCCAGCAGCTTGGGGACAGATTCTGAAAACACCATATATTTT	CASSLGTDSENTIYF
TRBV6-5	TRBJ2-3	-	-	TGTGCCAGGGACTCAGATACGCAGTATTTT	CARDSDTQYF
TRBV27	TRBJ2-1	-	-	TGTGCCAGCAGTTTTGGTGGTAGGGCTAACAATGAGCAGTTCTTC	CASSFGGRANNEQFF
TRBV7-2	TRBJ2-7	-	TRBD2	TGTGCCAGCAGCTTGGGGACTAGCGGGAGCTACGAGCAGTACTTC	CASSLGTSGSYEQYF
TRBV11-3	TRBJ2-5	-	TRBD1	TGTGCCAGCAGCTTACGAACTTCCGGGACAGGGGGCGAAGAGACCCAGTACTTC	CASSLRTSGTGGEETQYF
TRBV27	TRBJ2-1	-	TRBD2	TGTGCCAGCAGTTTAAAAGGTAGCGGGACCTACAATGAGCAGTTCTTC	CASSLKGSGTYNEQFF
TRBV6-2/TRBV6-3	TRBJ1-1	-	-	TGTGCCAGCAGTTACTCGCAGATTATTTCTGAAGCTTTCTTT	CASSYSQIISEAFF
TRBV5-1	TRBJ2-7	-	-	TGCGCCAGCAGCTTGGAGAACCCGGGAGTATCACCTGGAGCGGCCTCCTACGAGCAGTACTTC	CASSLENPGVSPGAASYEQYF
TRBV3-1/TRBV3-2	TRBJ2-7	-	-	TGTGCCAGCAGCCAAGCCTCACCCCCCTACGAGCAGTACTTC	CASSQASPPYEQYF
TRBV10-3	TRBJ1-3	once	-	TGTGCCATCAGTGATGAGATGGGAGGAAACACCATATATTTT	CAISDEMGGNTIYF
TRBV27	TRBJ2-3	once	-	TGTGCCAGCAGCCCTTTAGGGACTCCGCCTAGCACAGATACGCAGTATTTT	CASSPLGTPPSTDTQYF
TRBV14	TRBJ1-6	-	-	TGTGCCAGCAGCCGCACAGGGTGGCCTAATTCACCCCTCCACTTT	CASSRTGWPNSPLHF
TRBV18	TRBJ2-2	few	TRBD2	TGTGCCAGCTCACCAAATCAGCGGGAGCGCGCCGGGGAGCTGTTTTTT	CASSPNQRERAGELFF
TRBV18	TRBJ1-1	-	-	TGTGCCAGCTCACCACCTTCGGGGGGCTGGTTTACTGAAGCTTTCTTT	CASSPPSGGWFTEAFF
TRBV7-8	TRBJ2-7	-	-	TGTGCCAGCAGCTTACCGCCTCTAGCTACGTCGGTAGCCTACGAGCAGTACTTC	CASSLPPLATSVAYEQYF
TRBV6-2/TRBV6-3	TRBJ1-5	-	-	TGTGCCAGCAGTTACGAAGGTCGTCAGCCCCAGCATTTT	CASSYEGRQPQHF
TRBV6-8	TRBJ2-1	-	-	TGTGCCAGCTCTTTTGAGGAGGGGCTTACTGATGAGCAGTTCTTC	CASSFEEGLTDEQFF
TRBV12-3/TRBV12-4	TRBJ1-2	once	-	TGTGCCAGCAGTTTAAACGGGCCCTTC	CASSLNGPF
TRBV7-9	TRBJ2-5	-	TRBD2	TGTGCCAGCAGACCCCGACTAGCGGGAGGGCGGGAGACCCAGTACTTC	CASRPRLAGGRETQYF
TRBV11-3	TRBJ1-2	-	-	TGTGCCAGCAGCTTAAGCCCCCGAGGCTACACCTTC	CASSLSPRGYTF
TRBV15	TRBJ1-5	-	-	TGTGCCACCAGCAGAGACAGTGGTGGACAGCCCCAGCATTTT	CATSRDSGGQPQHF
TRBV18	TRBJ1-1	-	-	TGTGCCAGCTCACCACGGGACGGATCTACTGAAGCTTTCTTT	CASSPRDGSTEAFF
TRBV4-1	TRBJ2-1	-	TRBD1	TGCGCCAGCAGCCTGGGACAGGGGTCCTACAATGAGCAGTTCTTC	CASSLGQGSYNEQFF
TRBV5-6	TRBJ1-2	-	-	TGTGCCAGCGAATTACGGGCCTACTATGGCTACACCTTC	CASELRAYYGYTF
TRBV29-1	TRBJ2-5	-	-	TGCAGCGTTGGGGCTAGCGAGGGAGAGACCCAGTACTTC	CSVGASEGETQYF
TRBV28	TRBJ1-1	-	-	TGTGCCAGCAGTTTATTACCTAGTATGAACACTGAAGCTTTCTTT	CASSLLPSMNTEAFF
TRBV6-6	TRBJ1-1	-	TRBD1	TGTGCCAGCAGTTCGCCGGAACAGGGGCGGGGAGCTTTCTTT	CASSSPEQGRGAFF
TRBV20-1	TRBJ2-7	-	-	TGCAGTGCTAGTTCCGCTGCGCAGGTGAGCTCCTACGAGCAGTACTTC	CSASSAAQVSSYEQYF
TRBV4-3	TRBJ2-1	once	TRBD1	TGCGCCAGCAGCCAGATACCTCAGGGGGCCGAGCAGTTCTTC	CASSQIPQGAEQFF
TRBV18	TRBJ2-7	-	TRBD2	TGTGCCAGCTCACCAGGACTAGCGGACTACGAGCAGTACTTC	CASSPGLADYEQYF